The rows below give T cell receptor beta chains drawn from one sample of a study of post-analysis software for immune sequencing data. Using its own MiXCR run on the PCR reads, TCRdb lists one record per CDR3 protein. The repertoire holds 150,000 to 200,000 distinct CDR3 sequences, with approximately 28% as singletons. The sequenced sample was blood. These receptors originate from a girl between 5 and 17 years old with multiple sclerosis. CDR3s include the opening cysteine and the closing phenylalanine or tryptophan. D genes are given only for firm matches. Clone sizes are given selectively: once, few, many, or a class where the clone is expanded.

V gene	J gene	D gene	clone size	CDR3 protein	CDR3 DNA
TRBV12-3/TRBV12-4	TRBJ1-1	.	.	CASSLVDGIEAFF	TGTGCCAGCAGTCTAGTAGACGGAATAGAAGCTTTCTTT
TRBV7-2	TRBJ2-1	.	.	CASSLVLKETQFF	TGTGCCAGCAGCTTAGTCCTCAAAGAGACCCAGTTCTTC
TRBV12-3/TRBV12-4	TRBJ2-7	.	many	CASSPPLGGASHEQYF	TGTGCCAGCAGTCCCCCCCTTGGGGGGGCGAGTCACGAGCAGTACTTC
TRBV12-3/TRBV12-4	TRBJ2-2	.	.	CASDRGPNTGELFF	TGTGCCAGCGATCGGGGGCCGAACACCGGGGAGCTGTTTTTT
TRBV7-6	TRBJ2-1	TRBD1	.	CASSSGQGKNEQFF	TGTGCCAGCAGCTCGGGACAGGGGAAAAATGAGCAGTTCTTC
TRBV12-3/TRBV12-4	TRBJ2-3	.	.	CASSLVAADTQYF	TGTGCCAGCAGTTTAGTGGCCGCAGATACGCAGTATTTT
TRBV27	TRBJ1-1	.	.	CTSSRLNPEAFF	TGTACCAGCAGTCGATTAAATCCTGAAGCTTTCTTT
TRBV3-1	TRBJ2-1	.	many	CASSQALPPGNEQFF	TGTGCCAGCAGCCAAGCCTTACCGCCAGGGAATGAGCAGTTCTTC
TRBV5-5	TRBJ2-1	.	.	CASSSIRPNLAHNKQFF	TGTGCCAGCAGCTCCATAAGACCAAATCTTGCCCACAATAAGCAGTTCTTC
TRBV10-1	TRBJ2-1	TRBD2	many	CANHSGTADNEQFF	TGCGCCAATCATAGCGGGACTGCTGACAATGAGCAGTTCTTC
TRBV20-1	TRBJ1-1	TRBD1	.	CSARAPGQGGTEAFF	TGCAGTGCTAGAGCCCCGGGACAGGGAGGGACTGAAGCTTTCTTT
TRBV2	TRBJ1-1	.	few	CASIQNLGTEAFF	TGTGCCAGCATACAGAATCTTGGGACTGAAGCTTTCTTT
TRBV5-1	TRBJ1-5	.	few	CASSLGQNNQPQHF	TGCGCCAGCAGCTTAGGACAGAACAATCAGCCCCAGCATTTT
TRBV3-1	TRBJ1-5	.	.	CASSQRGAREPQHF	TGTGCCAGCAGCCAAAGAGGGGCAAGAGAGCCCCAGCATTTT
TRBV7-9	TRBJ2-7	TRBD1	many	CASSLMTGENEQYF	TGTGCCAGCAGCTTGATGACAGGGGAAAACGAGCAGTACTTC
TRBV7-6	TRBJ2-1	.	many	CASSQGGPDNEQFF	TGTGCCAGCAGCCAGGGCGGGCCGGACAATGAGCAGTTCTTC
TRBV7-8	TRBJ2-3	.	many	CASSLTRDIRADTQYF	TGTGCCAGCAGCTTAACTCGGGACATCCGGGCAGATACGCAGTATTTT
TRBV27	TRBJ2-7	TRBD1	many	CATGTGTSYEQYF	TGTGCCACCGGGACAGGGACCTCATACGAGCAGTACTTC
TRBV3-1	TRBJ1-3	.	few	CASSQVQTSGNTIYF	TGTGCCAGCAGCCAAGTACAGACCTCTGGAAACACCATATATTTT
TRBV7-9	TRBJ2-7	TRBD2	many	CASSIGLAGNSDEQYF	TGTGCCAGCAGCATCGGACTAGCGGGAAACTCTGACGAGCAGTACTTC
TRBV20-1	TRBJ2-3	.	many	CSARTSYGADTQYF	TGCAGTGCTAGGACTAGTTACGGCGCCGATACGCAGTATTTT
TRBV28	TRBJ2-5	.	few	CAGSPKGEQYF	TGTGCCGGCAGCCCTAAGGGGGAGCAGTACTTC
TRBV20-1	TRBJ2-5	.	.	CSARLPEGIPETQYF	TGCAGTGCTAGGTTACCGGAGGGGATCCCAGAGACCCAGTACTTC
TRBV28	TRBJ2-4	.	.	CASSFRSWWVIQYF	TGTGCCAGCAGTTTCAGGAGCTGGTGGGTCATTCAGTACTTC
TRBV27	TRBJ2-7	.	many	CAVSSGYGSYEQYF	TGTGCCGTGTCTTCAGGTTACGGCTCCTACGAGCAGTACTTC
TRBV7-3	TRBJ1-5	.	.	CASSTGQGQPQHF	TGTGCCAGCAGTACAGGGCAGGGACAGCCCCAGCATTTT
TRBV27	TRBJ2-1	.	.	CASSLYISPGVSYNEQFF	TGTGCCAGCAGTTTATATATCTCGCCAGGGGTCTCCTACAATGAGCAGTTCTTC
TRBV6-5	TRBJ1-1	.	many	CASSQGSGITEAFF	TGTGCCAGCAGCCAAGGCTCGGGGATTACTGAAGCTTTCTTT
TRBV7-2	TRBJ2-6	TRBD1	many	CASSRSGTESGANVLTF	TGTGCCAGCAGCCGTTCCGGGACAGAATCTGGGGCCAACGTCCTGACTTTC
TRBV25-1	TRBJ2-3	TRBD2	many	CASSKAGVGIDTQYF	TGTGCCAGCAGCAAAGCGGGAGTTGGTATAGATACGCAGTATTTT
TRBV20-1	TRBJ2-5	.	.	CSARDLTGTGILQTQYF	TGCAGTGCTAGAGACCTGACCGGGACTGGCATCCTACAGACCCAGTACTTC
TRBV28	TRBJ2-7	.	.	CASSPIGGRSYEQYF	TGTGCCAGCAGTCCCATAGGGGGGCGCTCCTACGAGCAGTACTTC
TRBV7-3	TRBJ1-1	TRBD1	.	CASSSQGIGTEAFF	TGTGCCAGCAGCTCACAGGGGATTGGGACTGAAGCTTTCTTT
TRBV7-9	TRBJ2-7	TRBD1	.	CASSPRTGGSREQYF	TGTGCCAGCAGCCCCCGGACAGGGGGCTCTCGGGAGCAGTACTTC
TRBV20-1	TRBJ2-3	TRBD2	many	CSARSSGPGTDTQYF	TGCAGTGCTAGATCTAGCGGGCCAGGAACAGATACGCAGTATTTT
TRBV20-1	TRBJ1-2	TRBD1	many	CSARALETRDRQDRSYTF	TGCAGTGCTAGAGCCTTAGAAACCCGGGACAGGCAGGATAGGAGCTACACCTTC
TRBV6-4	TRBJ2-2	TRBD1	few	CASSLAQGAGELFF	TGTGCCAGCAGTCTAGCCCAGGGGGCCGGGGAGCTGTTTTTT
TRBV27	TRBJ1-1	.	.	CASSLTVSGEAFF	TGTGCCAGCAGTTTAACTGTGTCCGGTGAAGCTTTCTTT
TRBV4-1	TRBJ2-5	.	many	CASSQSSGDNQETQYF	TGCGCCAGCAGCCAATCATCTGGGGACAACCAAGAGACCCAGTACTTC
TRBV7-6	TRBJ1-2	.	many	CASSLDDYGYTF	TGTGCCAGCAGCTTGGACGACTATGGCTACACCTTC
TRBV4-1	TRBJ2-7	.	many	CASSLEGIDSYEQYF	TGCGCCAGCAGCTTAGAGGGGATAGACTCCTACGAGCAGTACTTC
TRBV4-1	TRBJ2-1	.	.	CASSPPWAPPGGNEQFF	TGCGCCAGCAGCCCTCCGTGGGCACCCCCAGGAGGGAATGAGCAGTTCTTC
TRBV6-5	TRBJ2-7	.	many	CASTPGHSYEQYF	TGTGCCAGCACCCCGGGACACAGCTACGAGCAGTACTTC
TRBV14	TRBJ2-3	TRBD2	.	CASSPQRTSGGPNTQYF	TGTGCCAGCAGCCCACAAAGGACTAGCGGGGGCCCTAATACGCAGTATTTT
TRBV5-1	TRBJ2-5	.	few	CASGVNNEQYF	TGCGCCAGCGGCGTGAACAATGAGCAGTACTTC
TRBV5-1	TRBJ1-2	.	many	CASSPDGNYGYTF	TGCGCCAGCAGTCCGGACGGTAACTATGGCTACACCTTC
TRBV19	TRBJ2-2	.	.	CASSITGAGELFF	TGTGCCAGTAGTATCACCGGGGCCGGGGAGCTGTTTTTT
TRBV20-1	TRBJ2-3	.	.	CSARVGAEGTDTQYF	TGCAGTGCTAGAGTAGGGGCCGAGGGCACAGATACGCAGTATTTT